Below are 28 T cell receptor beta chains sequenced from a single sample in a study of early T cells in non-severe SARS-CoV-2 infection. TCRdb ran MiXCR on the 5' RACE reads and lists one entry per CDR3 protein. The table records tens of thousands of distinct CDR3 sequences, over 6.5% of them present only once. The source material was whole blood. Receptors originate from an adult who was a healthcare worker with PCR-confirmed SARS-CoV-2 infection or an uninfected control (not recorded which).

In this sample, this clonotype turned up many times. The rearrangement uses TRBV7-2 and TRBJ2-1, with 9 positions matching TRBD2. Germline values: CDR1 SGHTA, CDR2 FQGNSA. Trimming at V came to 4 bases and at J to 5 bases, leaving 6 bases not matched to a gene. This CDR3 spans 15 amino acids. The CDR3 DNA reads TGTGCCAGCAGCTCCGGTCTAGCGGGAAACAATGAGCAGTTCTTC. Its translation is CASSSGLAGNNEQFF. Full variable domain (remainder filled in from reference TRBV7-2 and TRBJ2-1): GAGVSQSPSNKVTEKGKDVELRCDPISGHTALYWYRQSLGQGLEFLIYFQGNSAPDKSGLPSDRFSAERTGGSVSTLTIQRTQQEDSAVYLCASSSGLAGNNEQFFGPGTRLTVL.

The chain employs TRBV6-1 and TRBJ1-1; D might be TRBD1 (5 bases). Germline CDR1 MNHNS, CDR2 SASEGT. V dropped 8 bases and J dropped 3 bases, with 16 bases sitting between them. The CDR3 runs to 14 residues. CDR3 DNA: TGTGCCAGCGTGAGAGGTGGGGGGGACACTGAAGCTTTCTTT. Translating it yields CASVRGGGDTEAFF.

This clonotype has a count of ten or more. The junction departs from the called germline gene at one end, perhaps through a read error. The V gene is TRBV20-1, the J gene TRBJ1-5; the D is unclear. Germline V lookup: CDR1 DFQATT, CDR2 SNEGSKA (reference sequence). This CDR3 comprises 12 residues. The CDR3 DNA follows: TGCAGTGCTAGTCTGGCTAATCGGCCCCAGCATTTT. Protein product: CSASLANRPQHF.

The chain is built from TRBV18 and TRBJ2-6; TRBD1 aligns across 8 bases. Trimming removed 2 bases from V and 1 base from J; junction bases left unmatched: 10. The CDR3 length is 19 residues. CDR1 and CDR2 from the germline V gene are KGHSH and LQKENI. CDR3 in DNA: TGTGCCAGCTCACCAAGGGACAGGCGAGAAACTTCTGGGGCCAACGTCCTGACTTTC. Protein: CASSPRDRRETSGANVLTF.

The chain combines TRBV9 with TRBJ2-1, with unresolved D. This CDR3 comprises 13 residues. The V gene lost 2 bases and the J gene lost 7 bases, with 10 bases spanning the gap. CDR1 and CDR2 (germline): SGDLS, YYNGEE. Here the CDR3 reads CASSVGWLNEQFF. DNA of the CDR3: TGTGCCAGCAGCGTCGGTTGGTTAAATGAGCAGTTCTTC.

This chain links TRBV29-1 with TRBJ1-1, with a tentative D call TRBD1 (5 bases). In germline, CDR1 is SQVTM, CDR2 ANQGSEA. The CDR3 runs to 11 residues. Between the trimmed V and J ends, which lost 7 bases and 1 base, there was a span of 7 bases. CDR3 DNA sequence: TGCAGCGGCGGACAGAACACTGAAGCTTTCTTT. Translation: CSGGQNTEAFF.

The CDR3, as DNA: TGCGCCAGCAGCTTGGGGACAGGGCGGATTGAAGCTTTCTTT. This sequence encodes CASSLGTGRIEAFF. The genes are TRBV5-1 and TRBJ1-1, with 8 bases lining up with TRBD1. Germline CDR1 SGHRS, CDR2 YFSETQ. J gave up 7 bases and V 0 bases, and 5 bases lay outside the gene matches. The CDR3 has 14 residues.

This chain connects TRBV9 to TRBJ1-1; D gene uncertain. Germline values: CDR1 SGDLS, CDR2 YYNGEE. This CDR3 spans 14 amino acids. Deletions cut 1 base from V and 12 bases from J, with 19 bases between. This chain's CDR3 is CASSVTGSERESFF. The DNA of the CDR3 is TGTGCCAGCAGCGTAACTGGGTCCGAACGGGAATCTTTCTTT.

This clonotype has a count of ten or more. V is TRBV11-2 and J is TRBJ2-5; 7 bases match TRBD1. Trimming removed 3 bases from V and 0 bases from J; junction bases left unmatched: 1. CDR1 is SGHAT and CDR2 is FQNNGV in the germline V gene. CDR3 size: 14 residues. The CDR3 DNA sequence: TGTGCCAGCAGCTTCGGACAGGACCAAGAGACCCAGTACTTC. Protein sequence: CASSFGQDQETQYF.

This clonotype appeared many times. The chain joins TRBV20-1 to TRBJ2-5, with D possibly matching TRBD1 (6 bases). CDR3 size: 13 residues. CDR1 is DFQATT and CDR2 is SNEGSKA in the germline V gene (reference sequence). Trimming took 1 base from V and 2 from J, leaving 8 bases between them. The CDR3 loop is CSARVGHQETQYF. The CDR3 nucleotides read TGCAGTGCTAGAGTGGGACATCAAGAGACCCAGTACTTC.

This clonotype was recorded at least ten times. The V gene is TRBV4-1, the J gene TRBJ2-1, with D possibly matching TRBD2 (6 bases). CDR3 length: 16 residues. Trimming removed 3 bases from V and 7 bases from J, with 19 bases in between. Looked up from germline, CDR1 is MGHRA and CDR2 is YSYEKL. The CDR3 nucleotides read TGCGCCAGCAGCCATTGGCGACTAGTTACGTGGAATGAGCAGTTCTTC. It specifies CASSHWRLVTWNEQFF.

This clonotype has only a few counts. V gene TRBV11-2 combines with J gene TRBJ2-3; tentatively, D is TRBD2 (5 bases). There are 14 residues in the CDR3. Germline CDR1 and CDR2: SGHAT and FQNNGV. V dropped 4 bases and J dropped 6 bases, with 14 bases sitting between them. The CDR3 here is CASSSGSLSDTQYF. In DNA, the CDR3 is TGTGCCAGCAGCTCTGGGAGCCTCAGTGATACGCAGTATTTT.

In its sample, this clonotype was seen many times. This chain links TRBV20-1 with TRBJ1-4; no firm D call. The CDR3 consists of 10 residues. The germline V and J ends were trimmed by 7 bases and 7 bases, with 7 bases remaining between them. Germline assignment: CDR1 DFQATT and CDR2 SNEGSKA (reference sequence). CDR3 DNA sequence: TGCAGTGTGTCCAGTGAAAAACTGTTTTTT. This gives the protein CSVSSEKLFF.

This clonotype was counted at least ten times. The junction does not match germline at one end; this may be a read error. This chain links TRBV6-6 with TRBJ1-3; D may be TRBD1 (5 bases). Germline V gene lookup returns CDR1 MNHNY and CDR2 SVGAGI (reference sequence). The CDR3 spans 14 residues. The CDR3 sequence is CASRADNSENTIYF. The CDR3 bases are TGTGCCAGCAGGGCGGACAACTCTGAAAACACCATATATTTT.

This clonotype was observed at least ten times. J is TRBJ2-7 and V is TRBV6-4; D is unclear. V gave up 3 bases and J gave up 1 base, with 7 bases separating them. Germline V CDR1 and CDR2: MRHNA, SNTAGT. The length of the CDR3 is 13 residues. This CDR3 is CASSEGRSYEQYF. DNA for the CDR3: TGTGCCAGCAGTGAAGGCAGGTCCTACGAGCAGTACTTC.

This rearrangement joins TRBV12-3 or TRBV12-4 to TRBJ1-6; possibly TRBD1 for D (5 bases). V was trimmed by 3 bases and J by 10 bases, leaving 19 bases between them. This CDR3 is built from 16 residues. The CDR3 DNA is TGTGCCAGCAGTTTGACCAGGGAAAAGGTTAGATCACCCCTCCACTTT. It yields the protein CASSLTREKVRSPLHF.

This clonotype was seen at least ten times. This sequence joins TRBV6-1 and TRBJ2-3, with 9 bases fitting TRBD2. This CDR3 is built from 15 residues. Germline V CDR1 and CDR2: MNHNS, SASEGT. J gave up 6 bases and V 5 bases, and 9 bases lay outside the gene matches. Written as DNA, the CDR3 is TGTGCCAGCAGTACGCTTAGCGGGAGTTGGGATACGCAGTATTTT. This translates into CASSTLSGSWDTQYF.

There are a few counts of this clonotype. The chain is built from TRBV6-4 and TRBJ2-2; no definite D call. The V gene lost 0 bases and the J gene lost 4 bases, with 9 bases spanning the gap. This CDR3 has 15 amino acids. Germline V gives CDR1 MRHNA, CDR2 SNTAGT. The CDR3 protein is CASSDSIEFTGELFF. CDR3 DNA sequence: TGTGCCAGCAGTGACTCGATCGAGTTCACCGGGGAGCTGTTTTTT.

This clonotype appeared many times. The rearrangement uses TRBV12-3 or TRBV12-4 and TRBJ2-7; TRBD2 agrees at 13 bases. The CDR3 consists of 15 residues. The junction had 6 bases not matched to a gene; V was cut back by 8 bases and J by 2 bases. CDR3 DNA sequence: TGTGCCAGCTCCGGGGGACTAGCGGGAACCTACGAGCAGTACTTC. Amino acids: CASSGGLAGTYEQYF.

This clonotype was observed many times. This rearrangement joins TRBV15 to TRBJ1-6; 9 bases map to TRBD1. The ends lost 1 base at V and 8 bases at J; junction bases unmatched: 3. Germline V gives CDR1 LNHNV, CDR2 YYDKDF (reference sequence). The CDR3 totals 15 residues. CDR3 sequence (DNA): TGTGCCACCAGCAGAGCGGGACAGGGCCATTCACCCCTCCACTTT. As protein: CATSRAGQGHSPLHF. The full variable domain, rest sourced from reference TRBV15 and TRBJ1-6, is DAMVIQNPRYQVTQFGKPVTLSCSQTLNHNVMYWYQQKSSQAPKLLFHYYDKDFNNEADTPDNFQSRRPNTSFCFLDIRSPGLGDTAMYLCATSRAGQGHSPLHFGNGTRLTVT.

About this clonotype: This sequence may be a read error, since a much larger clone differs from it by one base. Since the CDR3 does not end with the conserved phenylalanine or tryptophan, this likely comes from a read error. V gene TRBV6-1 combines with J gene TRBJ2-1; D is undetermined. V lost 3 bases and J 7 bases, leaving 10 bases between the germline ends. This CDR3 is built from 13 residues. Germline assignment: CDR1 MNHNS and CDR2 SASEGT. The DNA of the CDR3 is TGTGCCAGCAGTGATAAGGGCCCTAATGAGCAGTTCTCC. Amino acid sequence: CASSDKGPNEQFS.

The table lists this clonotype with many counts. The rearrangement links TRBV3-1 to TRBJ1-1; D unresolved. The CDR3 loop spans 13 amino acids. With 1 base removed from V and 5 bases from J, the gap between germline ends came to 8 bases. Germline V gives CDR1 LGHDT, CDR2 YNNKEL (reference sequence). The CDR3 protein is CASSQVIDTEAFF. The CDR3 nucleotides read TGTGCCAGCAGCCAAGTAATTGATACTGAAGCTTTCTTT.

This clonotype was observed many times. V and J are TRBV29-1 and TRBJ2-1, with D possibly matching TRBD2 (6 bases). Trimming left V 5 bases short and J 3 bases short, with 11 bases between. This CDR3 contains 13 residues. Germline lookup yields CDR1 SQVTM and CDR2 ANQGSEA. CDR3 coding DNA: TGCAGCGTTTCCCCGGGAGACTACAATGAGCAGTTCTTC. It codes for CSVSPGDYNEQFF.

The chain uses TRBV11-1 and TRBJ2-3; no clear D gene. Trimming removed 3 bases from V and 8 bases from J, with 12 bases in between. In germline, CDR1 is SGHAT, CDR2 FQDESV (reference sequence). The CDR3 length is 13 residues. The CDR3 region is CASSFLDDGTQYF. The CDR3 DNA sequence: TGTGCCAGCAGCTTCCTGGACGACGGTACGCAGTATTTT.

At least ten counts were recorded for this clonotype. CDR3 coding DNA: TGCAGTGTCCCGACTAGCCTGAGCTCCTACAATGAGCAGTTCTTC. As protein: CSVPTSLSSYNEQFF. J is TRBJ2-1 and V is TRBV20-1; 7 bases match TRBD2. The CDR3 extends over 15 amino acids. Trimming cost V 7 bases and J 0 bases; bases outside gene matches: 9. CDR1 and CDR2 (germline): DFQATT, SNEGSKA (reference sequence).

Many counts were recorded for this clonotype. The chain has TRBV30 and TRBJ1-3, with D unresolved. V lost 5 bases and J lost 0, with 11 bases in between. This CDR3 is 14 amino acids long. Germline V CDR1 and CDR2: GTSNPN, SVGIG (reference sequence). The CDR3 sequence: CAWDTKSSGNTIYF. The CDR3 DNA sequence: TGTGCCTGGGATACAAAGAGCTCTGGAAACACCATATATTTT.

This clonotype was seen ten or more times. DNA of the CDR3: TGTGCCAGCAGCTTAGGGGCGGGTAGCGGCACAGATACGCAGTATTTT. Amino acids: CASSLGAGSGTDTQYF. The chain recombines TRBV7-3 with TRBJ2-3, with D possibly being TRBD1 or TRBD2 (5 bases each). V was trimmed by 2 bases and J by 1 base, leaving 13 bases between them. Per the germline V gene, CDR1 is SGHTA and CDR2 is FQGTGA. This CDR3 contains 16 residues.

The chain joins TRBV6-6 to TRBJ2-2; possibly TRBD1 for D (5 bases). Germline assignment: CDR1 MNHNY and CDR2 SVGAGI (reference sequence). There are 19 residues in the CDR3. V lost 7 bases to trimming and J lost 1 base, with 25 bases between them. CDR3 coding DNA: TGTGCCAGCATTACCGGACAACGCGGAGTACAAGGGAACACCGGGGAGCTGTTTTTT. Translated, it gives CASITGQRGVQGNTGELFF.